This T cell receptor beta chain emerged from a study of shared clonotypes between healthy human individuals. This CDR3 region has 14 residues. Germline-derived CDR1 and CDR2 are MDHEN and SYDVKM. With 4 bases removed from V and 6 bases from J, the gap between germline ends came to 15 bases. How the authors handled the data: ImmunoSEQ output lacked quality scores and full-length reads, limiting matched filtering. Data came from immunoSEQ multiplex PCR; TCRdb stores just in-frame clones and leaves some out. V, J and clone size are taken as reported in that table, and D and trimming were inferred from the DNA itself. This sample has 90,000 to 130,000 clones, with 68% found just once. This clone was seen at least ten times. The antigen is not known. Overall study results and limits: Limitation of the genetic and exposure-history diversity represented came from the few donors. Clonotype sharing among donors was expected to depend on sequencing depth. Clonotypes shared by all four sorted-subset donors had higher generation probabilities than non-shared clonotypes.

This receptor was obtained from a woman under 40 in good health. Material for sequencing was memory CD8+ T cells sorted from blood. Specified subset: CD45RO+ cells pooled with CCR7-negative TemRA cells. V and J are TRBV28 and TRBJ1-2; perhaps TRBD1 as D (6 bases). The CDR3 bases are TGTGCCAGCAGTTCCTTACAGGGAGCCGATGGCTACACCTTC. The encoded protein is CASSSLQGADGYTF.